This T cell receptor beta chain emerged from a study of T cell repertoires in cytomegalovirus infection (dated by TCRdb to about 2019). Notes on the research overall: Alongside well-studied HLA-B-restricted epitopes, the peptide stimulations were aimed at recently identified HLA-C-restricted CMV epitopes, whose presentation resists viral immunomodulation. Donor HLA type was relevant to the analysis, as public TCR beta signatures indicated carriage of CMV infection together with the matching HLA type.

TCRdb records Illumina HiSeq 1500 as the sequencer. TCRdb reprocessing: public reads trimmed at Q25 with fastp, clones called with MiXCR, in-frame beta chains kept. For every CDR3 protein sequence, its rows merge into one entry that carries the most common genes and DNA. This sample has about a million distinct CDR3 sequences in its table, and more than 25% of those were observed once. Jointly, the top ten make up over 11% of the sample. According to the germline V gene, CDR1 reads SGHVS and CDR2 reads FQNEAQ. V lost 4 bases and J lost 3 bases, and the count of bases not matched to a germline gene is 9. The CDR3 holds 16 amino acids from the cysteine to the phenylalanine. Kept here is only the CDR3 DNA, which spans 48 bases and is read in frame from base 1. Overall results and qualifications from the work: In the ex vivo response, HLA-C-restricted CMV-specific TCR beta clonotypes were dominant, and in two of eight donors the single most frequent clonotype came from this HLA-C-restricted group. Carriers of CMV infection plus the relevant HLA type were discriminated by the cumulative frequency of public TCR beta family members in the study cohort and in an independent roughly 370-donor cohort.

Concerning this clonotype itself: Its antigen is currently not known. No much larger clone is present one base from it, and per-base qualities are unavailable.

The treatment or condition label of this sample denotes: in vitro stimulation with specific CMV peptide epitopes to enrich CMV-specific T cells. The receptor comes from a human donor in good health (CMV status not recorded). Some clones in this sample may be carry-over from other donors' samples. The sample was cultured CD8+ T cells from PBMCs, taken from culture after CMV antigen stimulation. The chain is assembled from TRBV7-8 and TRBJ1-1, with 9 junctional bases fitting TRBD1. This receptor carries the CDR3 CASSYNADRGDTEAFF. The DNA reads as follows: TGTGCCAGCAGCTACAACGCTGACAGGGGGGACACTGAAGCTTTCTTT.